Listed below are T cell receptor beta chains from one sample, sequenced in a study of CD8 T cells in Susac syndrome. TCRdb processed the immunoSEQ multiplex PCR reads anew with MiXCR; each CDR3 protein has one entry. The profile covers approximately 180,000 distinct CDR3 sequences, with 90% to 95% appearing a single time and about 0.1% taken by the ten largest. The sequenced material came from CD4+ T cells from PBMCs. All receptors come from a human donor with Susac syndrome. CDR3s leave out the opening cysteine and the closing phenylalanine or tryptophan. Expanded clones get a size class; other rows say once, few or many, or leave the size out.

ASSILQGPYEQY	once	12	TRBV19	TRBJ2-7
ASSIAGGIGANVLT	.	14	TRBV19	TRBJ2-6
ASSLGAWRQY	once	10	TRBV28	TRBJ2-3
ASSPQAGWLVNQPQH	.	15	TRBV6-1	TRBJ1-5
ASRRGQESQY	.	10	TRBV12-3/TRBV12-4	TRBJ2-5
ASSEQGAHETQY	.	12	TRBV9	TRBJ2-5
ASSIDPGGDQPQH	.	13	TRBV5-1	TRBJ1-5
SVDIQGAYTQY	.	11	TRBV29-1	TRBJ2-3
ASSLNLRFSEQY	.	12	TRBV5-4	TRBJ2-7
ASSYEGHLNSYNSPLH	.	16	TRBV6-2/TRBV6-3	TRBJ1-6
SAPKGLGRNEQF	.	12	TRBV20-1	TRBJ2-1
ASGGGGWNEQF	.	11	TRBV3-1	TRBJ2-1
ASRSGRGTDTQY	.	12	TRBV25-1	TRBJ2-3
SASGGARETQY	.	11	TRBV20-1	TRBJ2-5
ASSAHRGSTTLTLAKNIQY	.	19	TRBV10-2	TRBJ2-4
AISGTGIGSPLH	.	12	TRBV10-3	TRBJ1-6
ASSLRENEQF	.	10	TRBV3-1	TRBJ2-1
ASSVERPGHTSGANVLT	.	17	TRBV9	TRBJ2-6
ASSLRASADTQY	.	12	TRBV7-3	TRBJ2-3
ASSRSYTEQY	.	10	TRBV14	TRBJ2-7
ASSGGQGGQETQY	few	13	TRBV4-2	TRBJ2-5
ASSQGLRDAGVGYT	.	14	TRBV3-1	TRBJ1-2
ASSSGTYHTQY	once	11	TRBV7-2	TRBJ2-3
ASSERPGGRGDTQY	.	14	TRBV25-1	TRBJ2-3
SARDPGDRITEAF	.	13	TRBV20-1	TRBJ1-1
ASSYGQNTEAF	few	11	TRBV6-6	TRBJ1-1
ASSLAGRGETQY	.	12	TRBV5-1	TRBJ2-5
AWSVLGGSGANVLT	.	14	TRBV30	TRBJ2-6
ASSRIPGSYEQY	once	12	TRBV4-1	TRBJ2-7